In this sample, the clone carrying this T cell receptor beta chain turned up a few times. Antigen: not known. This record belongs to a study of post-analysis software for immune sequencing data. V was trimmed by 6 bases and J by 5 bases, leaving 22 bases between them. The CDR3 has 16 residues. Presence of unique molecular identifiers characterized the TCR beta cDNA libraries. A single record per CDR3 protein comes from TCRdb applying MiXCR to the PCR reads. The table records around 500,000 distinct CDR3 sequences, around a third of them present only once. General observations from the study: Among roughly 5 TRBV segments more frequent in patients than controls were TRBV5-6, TRBV5-1 and TRBV20-1.

The sequencing input was blood. The sequence came from a girl aged 2 to 17 with multiple sclerosis. V is TRBV12-3 or TRBV12-4 and J is TRBJ1-2; the D gene is possibly TRBD1 (6 bases). As DNA, the CDR3 is TGTGCCAGCAGCCCCCCACCGGGGGGCGCGGGGTATGGCTACACCTTC. Its protein is CASSPPPGGAGYGYTF.